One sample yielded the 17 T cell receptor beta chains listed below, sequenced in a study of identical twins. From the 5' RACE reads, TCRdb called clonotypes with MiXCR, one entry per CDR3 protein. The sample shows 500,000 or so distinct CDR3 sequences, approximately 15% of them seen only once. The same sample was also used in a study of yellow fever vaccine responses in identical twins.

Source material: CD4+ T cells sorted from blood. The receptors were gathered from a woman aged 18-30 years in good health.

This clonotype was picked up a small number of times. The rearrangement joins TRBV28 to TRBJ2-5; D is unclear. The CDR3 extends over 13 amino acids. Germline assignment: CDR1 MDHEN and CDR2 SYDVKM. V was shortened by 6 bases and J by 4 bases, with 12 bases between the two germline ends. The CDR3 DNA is TGTGCCAGCAGCCGTCAATTACCAGAGACCCAGTACTTC. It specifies CASSRQLPETQYF.

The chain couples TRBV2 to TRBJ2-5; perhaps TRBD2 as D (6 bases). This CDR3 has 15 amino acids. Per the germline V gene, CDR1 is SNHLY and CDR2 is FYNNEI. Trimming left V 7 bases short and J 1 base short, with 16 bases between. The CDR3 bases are TGTGCCAGCATCGGTGGGTGGCGGGGCCAAGAGACCCAGTACTTC. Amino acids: CASIGGWRGQETQYF.

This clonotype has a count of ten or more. The CDR3 coding sequence is TGTGCCAGCAGTGGCTCGGCCTACGAGCAGTACTTC. It specifies CASSGSAYEQYF. The chain uses TRBV25-1 and TRBJ2-7; the D is unclear. The CDR3 length is 12 residues. Trimming removed 4 bases from V and 2 bases from J, with 6 bases in between. Germline-derived CDR1 and CDR2 are MGHDK and SYGVNS.

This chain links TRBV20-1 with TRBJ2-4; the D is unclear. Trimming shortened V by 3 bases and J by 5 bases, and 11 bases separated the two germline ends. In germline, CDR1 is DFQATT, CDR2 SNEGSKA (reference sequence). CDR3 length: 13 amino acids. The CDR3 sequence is CSASWGFENIQYF. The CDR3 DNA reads TGCAGTGCTAGCTGGGGATTTGAAAACATTCAGTACTTC.

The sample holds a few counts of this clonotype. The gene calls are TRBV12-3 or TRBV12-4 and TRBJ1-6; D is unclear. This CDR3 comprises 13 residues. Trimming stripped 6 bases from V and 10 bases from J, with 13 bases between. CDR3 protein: CASSTAYRSPLHF. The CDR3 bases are TGTGCCAGCAGCACCGCTTACCGCTCACCCCTCCACTTT.

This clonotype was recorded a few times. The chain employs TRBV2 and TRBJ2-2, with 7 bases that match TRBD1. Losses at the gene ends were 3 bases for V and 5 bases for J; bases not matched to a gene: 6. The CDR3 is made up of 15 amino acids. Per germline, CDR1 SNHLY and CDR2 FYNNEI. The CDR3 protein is CASSDRTGLTGELFF. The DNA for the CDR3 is TGTGCCAGCAGTGACCGGACAGGATTAACCGGGGAGCTGTTTTTT.

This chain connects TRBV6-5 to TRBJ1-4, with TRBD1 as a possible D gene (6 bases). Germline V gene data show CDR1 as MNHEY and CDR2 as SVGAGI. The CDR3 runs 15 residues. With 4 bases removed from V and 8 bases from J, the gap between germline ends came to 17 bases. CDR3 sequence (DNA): TGTGCCAGCAGTTCCCTTACGACAGGATCCGAAAAACTGTTTTTT. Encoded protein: CASSSLTTGSEKLFF.

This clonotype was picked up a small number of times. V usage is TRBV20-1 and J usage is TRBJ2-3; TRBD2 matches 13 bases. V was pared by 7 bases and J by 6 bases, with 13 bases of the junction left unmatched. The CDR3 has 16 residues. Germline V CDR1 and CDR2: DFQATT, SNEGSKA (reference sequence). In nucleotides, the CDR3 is TGCAGTGAGGGGGTCGGACTAGCGGGGGTGACGGATACGCAGTATTTT. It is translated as CSEGVGLAGVTDTQYF.

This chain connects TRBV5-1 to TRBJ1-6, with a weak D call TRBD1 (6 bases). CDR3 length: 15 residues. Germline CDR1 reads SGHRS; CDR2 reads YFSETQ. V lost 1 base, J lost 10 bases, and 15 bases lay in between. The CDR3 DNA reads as TGCGCCAGCAGCTTGCAGGGGTCGATTTTGTCACCCCTCCACTTT. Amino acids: CASSLQGSILSPLHF.

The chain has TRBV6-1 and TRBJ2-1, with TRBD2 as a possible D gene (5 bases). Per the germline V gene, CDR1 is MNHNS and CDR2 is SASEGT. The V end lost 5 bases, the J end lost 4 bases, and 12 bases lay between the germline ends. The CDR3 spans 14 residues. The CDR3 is CASSIGREYNEQFF. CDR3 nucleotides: TGTGCCAGCAGTATCGGACGGGAATACAATGAGCAGTTCTTC.

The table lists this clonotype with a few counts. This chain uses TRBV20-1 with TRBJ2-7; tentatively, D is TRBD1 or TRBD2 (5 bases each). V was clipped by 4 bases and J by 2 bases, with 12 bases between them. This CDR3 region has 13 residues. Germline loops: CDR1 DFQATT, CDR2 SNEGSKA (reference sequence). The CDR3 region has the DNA TGCAGTGCTAAAACGAAGGGACCCTACGAGCAGTACTTC. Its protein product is CSAKTKGPYEQYF.

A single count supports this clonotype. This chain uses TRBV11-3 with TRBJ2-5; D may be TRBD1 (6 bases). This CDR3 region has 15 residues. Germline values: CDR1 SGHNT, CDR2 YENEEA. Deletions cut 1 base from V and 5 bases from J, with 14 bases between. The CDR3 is CASSLGPGALETQYF. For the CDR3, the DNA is TGTGCCAGCAGCTTAGGCCCAGGGGCCCTGGAGACCCAGTACTTC.

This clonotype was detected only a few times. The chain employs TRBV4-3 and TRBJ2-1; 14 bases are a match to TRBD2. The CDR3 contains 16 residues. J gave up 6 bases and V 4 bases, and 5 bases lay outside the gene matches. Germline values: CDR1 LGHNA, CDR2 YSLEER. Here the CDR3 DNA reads TGCGCCAGCAGCCGGTTCGGACTAGCGGGAGGCAATGAGCAGTTCTTC. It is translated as CASSRFGLAGGNEQFF.

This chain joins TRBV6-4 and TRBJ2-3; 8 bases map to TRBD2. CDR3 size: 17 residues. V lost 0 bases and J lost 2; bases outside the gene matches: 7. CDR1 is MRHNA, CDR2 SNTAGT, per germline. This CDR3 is CASSDSRLAGPTDTQYF. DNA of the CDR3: TGTGCCAGCAGTGACTCGAGGCTAGCGGGTCCCACAGATACGCAGTATTTT.

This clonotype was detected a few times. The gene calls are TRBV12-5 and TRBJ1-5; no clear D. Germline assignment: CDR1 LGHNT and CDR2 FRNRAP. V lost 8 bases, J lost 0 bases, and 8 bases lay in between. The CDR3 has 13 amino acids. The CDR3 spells CASSSHSNQPQHF. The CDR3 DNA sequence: TGTGCTAGTAGTAGTCATAGCAATCAGCCCCAGCATTTT.

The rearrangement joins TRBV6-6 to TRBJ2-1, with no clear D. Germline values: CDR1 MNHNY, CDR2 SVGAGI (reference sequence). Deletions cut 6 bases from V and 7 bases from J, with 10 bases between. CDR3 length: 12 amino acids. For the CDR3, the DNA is TGTGCCAGCAGCCTTAAAAGGAATGAGCAGTTCTTC. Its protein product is CASSLKRNEQFF.

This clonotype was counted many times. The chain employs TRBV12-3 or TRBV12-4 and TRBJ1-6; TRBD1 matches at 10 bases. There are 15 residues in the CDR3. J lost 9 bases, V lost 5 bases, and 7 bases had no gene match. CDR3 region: CASSPSRTGGSPLHF. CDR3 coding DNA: TGTGCCAGCAGTCCCTCGAGGACAGGGGGTTCACCCCTCCACTTT.